Detailed here is one TCR beta chain. Antigen specificity is unknown. The sample originates from a study of regulatory T cells in long-lasting Graves disease. CDR3-region Arm-PCR and iRepertoire HTBI primers produced the TCR beta libraries. From the multiplex PCR reads, TCRdb called clonotypes with MiXCR, one entry per CDR3 protein. The repertoire includes some 420,000 distinct CDR3 sequences, about 20% of them detected once, and 10% to 15% sits in the top ten. Study-level findings and limits: Whereas new patients shared about a thousand public clonotypes, persistent patients shared more, at some 2,700. There was favoring of TRBV28, TRBJ1-2 and TRBJ2-5 in persistent disease.

Time point of the sample: persistent/refractory GD, antithyroid drugs over 5 years with positive TRAb. The TCR library was prepared using RNA isolated from PBMCs. CDR1 LNHNV and CDR2 YYDKDF come from the germline V gene (reference sequence). With V trimmed by 1 base and J by 0 bases, 12 bases remained unmatched. CDR3 length equals 19 residues. The V gene is TRBV15, the J gene TRBJ1-3, with 7 bases aligning to TRBD1. This sequence was found in a female donor with Graves disease. The specimen comprised peripheral blood mononuclear cells (PBMCs), sampled when the disease was refractory, from a patient treated with antithyroid drugs. The CDR3: CATSRAGNRGRGSGNTIYF. The CDR3 coding sequence is TGTGCCACCAGCAGAGCTGGTAACAGGGGAAGGGGCTCTGGAAACACCATATATTTT.